These 3 T cell receptor beta chains originate from one sample sequenced in a study of long-term antiretroviral therapy in people with HIV. It was version v3.0 of the immunoSEQ assay that was run at survey level. The data were produced by immunoSEQ multiplex PCR, yet TCRdb's version contains in-frame clones alone and is incomplete. The repertoire holds 20,000 to 25,000 clones, with roughly 95% as singletons. The sequences come from unsorted PBMCs, collected about 4.7 years after starting antiretroviral therapy. Receptor source: a woman between 50 and 59 years old with HIV.

The chain carries TRBV29-1 and TRBJ2-1; no reliable D call. This CDR3 has 12 amino acids. In germline, CDR1 is SQVTM, CDR2 ANQGSEA. V was clipped by 4 bases and J by 1 base, with 5 bases between them. The DNA of the CDR3 is TGCAGCGTTGCTCATTCCTACAATGAGCAGTTCTTC. Residues: CSVAHSYNEQFF.

In this sample, this clone turned up once. The chain has TRBV7-9 and TRBJ2-7, with 8 positions matching TRBD1. CDR1 and CDR2 (germline): SEHNR, FQNEAQ (reference sequence). The V segment lost 1 base and the J segment 1 base; nucleotides outside the gene matches: 3. The CDR3 consists of 15 residues. CDR3 sequence (DNA): TGTGCCAGCAGCTTAGGAGGGACAGGTTCCTACGAGCAGTACTTC. Its protein is CASSLGGTGSYEQYF.

This chain uses TRBV19 with TRBJ1-3; possible D gene TRBD1, 6 bases. The CDR3 is 15 residues long. CDR1 is LNHDA, CDR2 SQIVND, per germline (reference sequence). V was pared by 10 bases and J by 0 bases, with 16 bases between. This CDR3 is CAKKNRDSSGNTIYF. As DNA, the CDR3 is TGTGCCAAAAAAAACAGGGATTCCTCTGGAAACACCATATATTTT. Complete variable domain (other parts from reference TRBV19 and TRBJ1-3): DGGITQSPKYLFRKEGQNVTLSCEQNLNHDAMYWYRQDPGQGLRLIYYSQIVNDFQKGDIAEGYSVSREKKESFPLTVTSAQKNPTAFYLCAKKNRDSSGNTIYFGEGSWLTVV.